This entry lists 20 T cell receptor beta chains sequenced from one sample in a study of shared clonotypes between healthy human individuals. Sequencing used immunoSEQ multiplex PCR; TCRdb keeps in-frame clones, though not all of them. The table lists around 2.1 million clones, just over 90% of them singletons, with around 1.7% in the top ten. It was CD45RO-negative cells, positively selected for CCR7, that made up naive CD8 cells, with terminally differentiated effector memory CD45RA+ cells excluded. Material: naive CD8+ T cells from PBMCs. The receptor source for this set is a man between 18 and 35 years old in good health. Some clones in this sample may be carry-over from other donors' samples.

The J gene is TRBJ1-1, the V gene TRBV5-6; D is possibly TRBD1 (6 bases). The V gene lost 2 bases and the J gene lost 0 bases, with 11 bases spanning the gap. In germline, CDR1 is SGHDT, CDR2 YYEEEE. The CDR3 totals 15 residues. In nucleotides, the CDR3 is TGTGCCAGCAGCTTTTTAACAGGGATGAACACTGAAGCTTTCTTT. Protein: CASSFLTGMNTEAFF.

The chain is built from TRBV28 and TRBJ2-5; the D call may be TRBD1 or TRBD2 (6 bases each). Germline CDR1 MDHEN, CDR2 SYDVKM. V lost 2 bases and J lost 10, with 14 bases in between. This CDR3 has 13 amino acids. CDR3 in DNA: TGTGCCAGCAGTTTAGGGGGGCTTTGGAACCAGTACTTC. It codes for CASSLGGLWNQYF.

V usage is TRBV7-2 and J usage is TRBJ1-1; D uncertain. V was clipped by 5 bases and J by 0 bases, with 10 bases between them. The CDR3 spans 14 residues. CDR1 and CDR2 (germline): SGHTA, FQGNSA. CDR3 coding DNA: TGTGCCAGCAGCGACCGGGTTCTGAACACTGAAGCTTTCTTT. Protein product: CASSDRVLNTEAFF.

V usage is TRBV28 and J usage is TRBJ2-6; D is perhaps TRBD1 or TRBD2 (5 bases each). CDR3 length equals 15 residues. Trimming removed 2 bases at V and 0 bases at J, with 5 bases between. CDR1 and CDR2 from the germline V gene are MDHEN and SYDVKM. Written as DNA, the CDR3 is TGTGCCAGCAGTTTAGGGGGCTCTGGGGCCAACGTCCTGACTTTC. It specifies CASSLGGSGANVLTF.

The V call is TRBV9, the J call TRBJ2-1, with D perhaps TRBD2 (6 bases). This CDR3 has 16 residues. CDR1 and CDR2 (germline): SGDLS, YYNGEE. Trimming removed 4 bases from V and 8 bases from J, with 22 bases in between. The CDR3: CASSPRVVGGPHEQFF. Written as DNA, the CDR3 is TGTGCCAGCAGCCCCCGGGTGGTGGGAGGACCGCATGAGCAGTTCTTC.

The V gene is TRBV27, the J gene TRBJ1-2, with 10 bases aligning to TRBD1. Trimming cost V 4 bases and J 8 bases; bases outside gene matches: 10. The CDR3 is made up of 15 amino acids. Germline CDR1 reads MNHEY; CDR2 reads SMNVEV (reference sequence). CDR3 in amino acids: CASSSGTGARVGYTF. CDR3 nucleotide sequence: TGTGCCAGCAGTTCCGGGACAGGGGCGAGGGTAGGCTACACCTTC.

The rearrangement uses TRBV7-9 and TRBJ2-1; 12 bases are a match to TRBD2. The CDR3 consists of 17 residues. The trim removed 1 base at V and 7 bases at J, leaving 8 bases unmatched. Looked up from germline, CDR1 is SEHNR and CDR2 is FQNEAQ (reference sequence). CDR3 sequence (DNA): TGTGCCAGCAGCTTAGGTGGCGCTAGCGGGAGGGGTAATGAGCAGTTCTTC. Translating it yields CASSLGGASGRGNEQFF.

The chain is built from TRBV19 and TRBJ2-2, with 9 bases identical to TRBD2. The CDR3 spans 16 residues. J lost 4 bases, V lost 4 bases, and 7 bases had no gene match. Germline lookup yields CDR1 LNHDA and CDR2 SQIVND (reference sequence). CDR3 in amino acids: CASSKWREGPTGELFF. CDR3 nucleotides: TGTGCCAGTAGTAAGTGGCGGGAGGGCCCCACCGGGGAGCTGTTTTTT.

The CDR3 nucleotides are TGTGCCAGCAGCGGGGAGCCAACCTACGAGCAGTACTTC. Translating gives CASSGEPTYEQYF. The chain combines TRBV27 with TRBJ2-7; maybe TRBD2 (5 bases). Trimming removed 6 bases at V and 2 bases at J, with 11 bases between. Per germline, CDR1 MNHEY and CDR2 SMNVEV (reference sequence). This CDR3 comprises 13 residues.

This chain uses TRBV7-9 with TRBJ2-7; 9 bases map to TRBD1. Germline V gene lookup returns CDR1 SEHNR and CDR2 FQNEAQ (reference sequence). The CDR3 totals 15 residues. V shed 6 bases, J shed 4 bases, and the junction held 10 bases outside the gene matches. CDR3 bases: TGTGCCAGCAGGGGAGGGACAGGGACGTGGTACGAGCAGTACTTC. Translated, it gives CASRGGTGTWYEQYF. Supplemented by reference TRBV7-9 and TRBJ2-7, the full variable domain reads DTGVSQNPRHKITKRGQNVTFRCDPISEHNRLYWYRQTLGQGPEFLTYFQNEAQLEKSRLLSDRFSAERPKGSFSTLEIQRTEQGDSAMYLCASRGGTGTWYEQYFGPGTRLTVT.

The gene calls are TRBV7-9 and TRBJ2-1; D might be TRBD2 (6 bases). The germline CDR1 and CDR2 sequences are SEHNR and FQNEAQ (reference sequence). The CDR3 extends over 16 amino acids. V shed 5 bases and J shed 0 bases, with 14 bases lying between them. The CDR3 coding sequence is TGTGCCAGCAGCCGACCTAGCGAGAGCTCCTACAATGAGCAGTTCTTC. Translating gives CASSRPSESSYNEQFF. Full variable domain (remainder filled in from reference TRBV7-9 and TRBJ2-1): DTGVSQNPRHKITKRGQNVTFRCDPISEHNRLYWYRQTLGQGPEFLTYFQNEAQLEKSRLLSDRFSAERPKGSFSTLEIQRTEQGDSAMYLCASSRPSESSYNEQFFGPGTRLTVL.

The V and J genes are TRBV30 and TRBJ2-5; 10 bases line up with TRBD2. Germline CDR1 and CDR2: GTSNPN and SVGIG (reference sequence). J gave up 5 bases and V 1 base, and 7 bases lay outside the gene matches. The CDR3 consists of 15 residues. CDR3 loop: CAWSDRGLAWETQYF. CDR3 bases: TGTGCCTGGAGTGACCGGGGACTAGCGTGGGAGACCCAGTACTTC.

The CDR3 DNA is TGTGCCAGCGGTACCGGGACTTCCTACAATGAGCAGTTCTTC. It is translated as CASGTGTSYNEQFF. The V gene is TRBV19, the J gene TRBJ2-1; TRBD2 is a possible D gene (6 bases). Germline values: CDR1 LNHDA, CDR2 SQIVND (reference sequence). The CDR3 extends over 14 amino acids. Trimming removed 9 bases at V and 1 base at J, with 13 bases between.

The rearrangement links TRBV6-1 to TRBJ2-7; TRBD1 might be the D (6 bases). Germline CDR1 is MNHNS and CDR2 is SASEGT. V lost 5 bases and J 0 bases, leaving 11 bases between the germline ends. This CDR3 spans 14 amino acids. CDR3 region: CASSPGTSSYEQYF. For the CDR3, the DNA is TGTGCCAGCAGTCCCGGGACATCCTCCTACGAGCAGTACTTC.

The gene calls are TRBV4-3 and TRBJ1-1; 9 bases are a match to TRBD1. Germline CDR1 and CDR2: LGHNA and YSLEER. The ends lost 6 bases at V and 2 bases at J; junction bases unmatched: 4. The CDR3 is 14 amino acids. Written as DNA, the CDR3 is TGCGCCAGCAGTTCGGACAGGGGTAACACTGAAGCTTTCTTT. Protein: CASSSDRGNTEAFF.

The CDR3 reads CASSRQKANYGYTF. The CDR3 DNA reads TGCGCCAGCAGCCGGCAGAAAGCTAACTATGGCTACACCTTC. V and J are TRBV4-1 and TRBJ1-2, with D unclear. CDR3 length: 14 residues. V dropped 4 bases and J dropped 0 bases, with 9 bases sitting between them. Per the germline V gene, CDR1 is MGHRA and CDR2 is YSYEKL.

The genes are TRBV28 and TRBJ1-1; D may be TRBD1 (5 bases). This CDR3 contains 13 residues. With 8 bases removed from V and 8 bases from J, the gap between germline ends came to 18 bases. Germline-derived CDR1 and CDR2 are MDHEN and SYDVKM. The CDR3: CASGQGSLTEAFF. The CDR3 bases are TGTGCCAGCGGCCAGGGCAGCCTAACGGAAGCTTTCTTT.

This clone is a singleton in its sample. The chain carries TRBV5-6 and TRBJ1-5; D is unclear. In germline, CDR1 is SGHDT, CDR2 YYEEEE. This CDR3 comprises 15 residues. Trimming left V 0 bases short and J 0 bases short, with 7 bases between. The CDR3 sequence: CASSLARDSNQPQHF. CDR3 DNA: TGTGCCAGCAGCTTGGCTAGAGATAGCAATCAGCCCCAGCATTTT.

The sample holds one count of this clone. Distinct nucleotide sequences in the sample also encode this CDR3. The CDR3 is CASSYSGNTGELFF. CDR3 nucleotides: TGTGCCAGCAGTTACAGCGGTAACACCGGGGAGCTGTTTTTT. The chain employs TRBV6-6 and TRBJ2-2; D is possibly TRBD2 (5 bases). V lost 2 bases and J 2 bases, leaving 6 bases between the germline ends. This CDR3 is 14 amino acids long. From germline, CDR1 is MNHNY and CDR2 SVGAGI (reference sequence).

The rearrangement links TRBV2 to TRBJ2-7; 7 positions match TRBD1. The CDR3 contains 17 residues. J was trimmed by 3 bases and V by 6 bases; bases with no gene match: 17. From germline, CDR1 is SNHLY and CDR2 FYNNEI. The DNA of the CDR3 is TGTGCCAGCAGGGGACCGCATCATGACAGGGAATTCTACGAGCAGTACTTC. It codes for CASRGPHHDREFYEQYF.